This TCR beta chain was documented in a study of blood T cells in healthy people across ages. Overall study results and limits: Naive T cell percentage by flow cytometry tracked strongly with beta diversity. Per million T cells, the diversity of TCR beta decreased roughly linearly as age advanced.

Germline values: CDR1 GTSNPN, CDR2 SVGIG (reference sequence). This CDR3 has 11 amino acids. V was clipped by 1 base and J by 15 bases, with 13 bases between them. A J-beta primer mix and a sample-barcoded 5' primer were used in a second PCR of about 6 to 12 cycles. Unique molecular identifiers of 12 random nucleotides labeled each cDNA. Each CDR3 protein gets one entry after TCRdb re-called the 5' RACE reads with MiXCR. The data hold some 1.6 million distinct CDR3 sequences, with around 36% observed a single time. This clonotype was counted only a few times. Its specificity is unknown. Every donor contributed 8 to 10 milliliters of peripheral blood by blood draw.

This clonotype was sampled from a woman aged 30 to 39 in good health. Input material: blood. The gene calls are TRBV30 and TRBJ2-1; possible D gene TRBD2, 5 bases. The CDR3 DNA is TGTGCCTGGAGTGACGGGAATTCTCGGTTCTTC. Protein: CAWSDGNSRFF.